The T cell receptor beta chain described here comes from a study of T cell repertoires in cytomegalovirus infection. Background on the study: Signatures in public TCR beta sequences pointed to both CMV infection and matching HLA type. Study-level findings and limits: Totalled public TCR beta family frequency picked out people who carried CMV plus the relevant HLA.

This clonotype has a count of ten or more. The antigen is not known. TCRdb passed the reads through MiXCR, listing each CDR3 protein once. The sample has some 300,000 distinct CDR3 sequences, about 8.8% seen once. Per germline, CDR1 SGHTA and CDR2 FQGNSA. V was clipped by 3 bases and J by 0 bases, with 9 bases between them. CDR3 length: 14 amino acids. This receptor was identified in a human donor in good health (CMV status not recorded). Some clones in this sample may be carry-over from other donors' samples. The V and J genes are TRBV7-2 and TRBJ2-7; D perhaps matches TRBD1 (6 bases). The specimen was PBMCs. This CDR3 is CASSFDRFSYEQYV. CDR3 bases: TGTGCCAGCAGCTTCGACAGGTTCTCCTACGAGCAGTACGTC.